This T cell receptor (beta chain) was sequenced during a study of control samples from healthy donors and cancer patients. The assay was immunoSEQ multiplex PCR, and TCRdb's table has in-frame clones only and misses some. The sample contains some 150,000 clones, around 94% of which appear only once. Trimming shortened V by 0 bases and J by 6 bases, and 8 bases separated the two germline ends. CDR3 length equals 14 residues. CDR1 MNHEY and CDR2 SMNVEV come from the germline V gene (reference sequence). This sequence was found in a man between 60 and 75 years old with colorectal cancer. Sequencing was done on a sample of PBMCs. The genes are TRBV27 and TRBJ1-4; D gene uncertain. CDR3 amino acids: CASSLSSGDEKLFF. The CDR3 DNA sequence: TGTGCCAGCAGTTTATCGTCGGGAGATGAAAAACTGTTTTTT.